This paragraph reports one TCR beta chain. The data derive from a study of control samples from healthy donors and cancer patients. The CDR3 has 15 residues. V lost 5 bases and J lost 1, with 14 bases in between. The germline V gene encodes CDR1 MNHEY and CDR2 SMNVEV (reference sequence). Repertoires were generated with immunoSEQ multiplex PCR, while TCRdb's copy carries only in-frame clones and drops some. The table records 150,000 to 200,000 clones, 80% to 90% of them present only once. This rearrangement joins TRBV27 to TRBJ1-2, with D unclear. Source material: blood. The receptor was isolated from a man aged 30-40 years in good health. This CDR3 reads CASSPSQLVNYGYTF. The CDR3 DNA reads as TGTGCCAGCAGTCCCTCGCAGCTAGTTAACTATGGCTACACCTTC.